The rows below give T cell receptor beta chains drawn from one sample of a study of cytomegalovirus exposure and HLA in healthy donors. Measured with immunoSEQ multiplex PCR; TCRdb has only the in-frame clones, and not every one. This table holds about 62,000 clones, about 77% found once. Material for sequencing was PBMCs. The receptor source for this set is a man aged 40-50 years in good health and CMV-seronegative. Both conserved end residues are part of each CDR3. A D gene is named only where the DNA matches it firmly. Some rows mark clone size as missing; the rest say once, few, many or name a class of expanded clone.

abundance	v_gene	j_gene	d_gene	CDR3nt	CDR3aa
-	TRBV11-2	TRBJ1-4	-	TGTGCCAGCAGGTGGGGGGAGGCTAATGAAAAACTGTTTTTT	CASRWGEANEKLFF
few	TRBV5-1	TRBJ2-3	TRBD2	TGCGCCAGCAGCTTGGCTACTAGCGGGAGCGCAGATACGCAGTATTTT	CASSLATSGSADTQYF
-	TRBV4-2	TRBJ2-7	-	TGTGCCAGCAGCCAAAGACTTGGGGAAACAGGCCCCTACGAGCAGTACTTC	CASSQRLGETGPYEQYF
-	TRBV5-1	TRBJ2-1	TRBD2	TGCGCCAGCAGCTGGTCCCCCGGGACTAGCGGGGCCTTGTACAATGAGCAGTTCTTC	CASSWSPGTSGALYNEQFF
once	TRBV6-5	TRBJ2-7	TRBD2	TGTGCCAGCAGTCACCGGACTAGCGGAACCTACGAGCAGTACTTC	CASSHRTSGTYEQYF
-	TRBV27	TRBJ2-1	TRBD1	TGTGCCAGCAGGCCCCGACAGGGGGCGAATGAGCAGTTCTTC	CASRPRQGANEQFF
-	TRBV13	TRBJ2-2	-	TGTGCCAGCAGCTTAGGTCCAGGGGTGTCCGGGGAGCTGTCTTTT	CASSLGPGVSGELSF
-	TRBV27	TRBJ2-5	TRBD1	TGTGCCAGCAGTTTAAAGCCGACAGGGGTCGAGACCCAGTACTTC	CASSLKPTGVETQYF
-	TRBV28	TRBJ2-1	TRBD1	TGTGCCAGCACCCGACAGGGGGTCTCCTACAATGAGCAGTTCTTC	CASTRQGVSYNEQFF
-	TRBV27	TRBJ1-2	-	TGTGCCAGCAGTCTACAGGGTGCTAACTATGGCTACACCTTC	CASSLQGANYGYTF
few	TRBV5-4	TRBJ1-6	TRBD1	TGTGCCAGCAGCCTCGACAGGGCATCCTATAATTCACCCCTCCACTTT	CASSLDRASYNSPLHF
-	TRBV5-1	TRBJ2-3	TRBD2	TGCGCCAGCAGCTTTATTGGCGGGAGGGCTAGCACAGATACGCAGTATTTT	CASSFIGGRASTDTQYF
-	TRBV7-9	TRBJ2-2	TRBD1	TGTTCCAGCCTTCCGACAGGGGGCTCCACCGGGGAGCTGTTTTTT	CSSLPTGGSTGELFF
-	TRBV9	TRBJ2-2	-	TGTGCCAGCAGCGTAGGTGGCTCCCCAAGGGGCACCGGGGAGCTGTTTTTT	CASSVGGSPRGTGELFF
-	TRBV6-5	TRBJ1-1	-	TGTGCCAGCAGCCCAGGGGCCTGGAACACTGAAGCTTTCTTT	CASSPGAWNTEAFF
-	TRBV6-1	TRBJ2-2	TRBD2	TGTGCCGGGGGGGGAGGGAACACCGGGGAGCTGTTTTTT	CAGGGGNTGELFF
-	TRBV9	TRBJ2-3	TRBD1	TGTGCCAGCAGCGAGGACAGGGGTTTTTCCCTCACAGATACGCAGTATTTT	CASSEDRGFSLTDTQYF
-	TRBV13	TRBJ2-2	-	TGTGCCAGCAGCTTGGGGAGTTTCGGGGAGCTGTTTTTT	CASSLGSFGELFF
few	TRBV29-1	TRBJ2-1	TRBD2	TGCAGCGTTGGGGGGGTGGCGGGAGGCGTCACAAAAAGCTCCTACAATGAGCAGTTCTTC	CSVGGVAGGVTKSSYNEQFF
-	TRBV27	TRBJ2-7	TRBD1	TGTGCCAGCAGCTTCGGGACAGGGGCCTACGAGCAGTACTTC	CASSFGTGAYEQYF
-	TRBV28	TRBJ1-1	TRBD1	TGTGCCAGCAGTTTTCCCTTAACAGGGGACTCAAACACTGAAGCTTTCTTT	CASSFPLTGDSNTEAFF
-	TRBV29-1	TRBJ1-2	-	TGCAGCGTTGCTAGACAGGCCGATCTCTATGGCTACACCTTC	CSVARQADLYGYTF
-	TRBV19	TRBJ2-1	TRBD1	TGTGCCAGTAGTAAAGACAGGGTGTATGAGCAGTTCTTC	CASSKDRVYEQFF
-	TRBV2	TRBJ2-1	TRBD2	TGTGCCAGCAGCTTCACTAGCGGGGGGATCAATGAGCAGTTCTTC	CASSFTSGGINEQFF
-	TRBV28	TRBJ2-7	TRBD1	TGTGCCAGCAGTCAGACAGGGGGCGGGGACGAGCAGTACTTC	CASSQTGGGDEQYF
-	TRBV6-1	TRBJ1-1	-	TGTGCCAGCAGTTATGGGGCACTGAACACTGAAGCTTTCTTT	CASSYGALNTEAFF
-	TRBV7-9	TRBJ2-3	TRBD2	TGTTCCAGCAGCTTAGACAGGGACCTAGCGGGGGGGCTGGCAGATACGCAGTATTTT	CSSSLDRDLAGGLADTQYF
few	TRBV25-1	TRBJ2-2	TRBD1	TGTGCCAGCAGTACTAGGGACAGGGGACCCACCGGGGAGCTGTTTTTT	CASSTRDRGPTGELFF
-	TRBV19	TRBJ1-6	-	TGTGCCAGTAGTCTATCCGGTTTGGATTCACCCCTCCACTTT	CASSLSGLDSPLHF
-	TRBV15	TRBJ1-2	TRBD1	TGTGCCACCAGCAGAGATCAGGACAGGGGTGGCTACACCTTC	CATSRDQDRGGYTF
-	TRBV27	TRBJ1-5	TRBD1	TGTGCCAGCAGTCGGACAGGGGACAATCAGCCCCAGCATTTT	CASSRTGDNQPQHF
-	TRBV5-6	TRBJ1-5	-	TGTGCCAGCAGCTTTTCAGGAGCGGGGGATCAGCCCCAGCATTTT	CASSFSGAGDQPQHF
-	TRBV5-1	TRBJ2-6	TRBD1	TGCGCCAGCAGCTTGGGGGGGACAGGGCCCCATAACTCTGGGGCCAACGTCCTGACTTTC	CASSLGGTGPHNSGANVLTF
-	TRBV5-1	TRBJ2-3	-	TGCGCCAGCAGCTTGGGCGCGGGGGATACGCAGTATTTT	CASSLGAGDTQYF
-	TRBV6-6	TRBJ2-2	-	TGTGCCAGCAGCCCAGAGGGCCCCGGGGAGCTGTTTTTT	CASSPEGPGELFF
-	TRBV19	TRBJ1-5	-	TGTGCCAGTAGCCACTCGGGGGGCCGTCAGCCCCAGCATTTT	CASSHSGGRQPQHF
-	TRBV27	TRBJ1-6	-	TGTGCCAGCAGTCCGACCAGCGGCCTTAATTCACCCCTCCACTTT	CASSPTSGLNSPLHF
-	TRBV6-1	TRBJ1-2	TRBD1	TGTGCCAGCCGGAGAACAGGGGACGATGGCTACACCTTC	CASRRTGDDGYTF
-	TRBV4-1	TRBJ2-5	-	TGCGCCAGCAGCCAGGGGTGGACAGCGAAAGCCTACCAAGAGACCCAGTACTTC	CASSQGWTAKAYQETQYF
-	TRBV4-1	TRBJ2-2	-	TGCGCCAGCAGCCAAGAGGGGACTCCGAACACCGGGGAGCTGTTTTTT	CASSQEGTPNTGELFF
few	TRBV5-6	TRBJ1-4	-	TGTGCCAGCAGCCTGAGGAATGAAAAACTGTTTTTT	CASSLRNEKLFF
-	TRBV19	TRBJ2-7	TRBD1	TGTGCCAGTAGCAAACCGGGACAGGGGACCTACGAGCAGTACTTC	CASSKPGQGTYEQYF
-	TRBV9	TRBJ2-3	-	TGTGCCAGCAGCCCTCGTGGGGAGAGCAATCAGCCCCAGTATTTT	CASSPRGESNQPQYF
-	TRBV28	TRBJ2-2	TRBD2	TGTGCCAGCAGCTCTCGGACTAGCGGAGCCACCGGGGAGCTGTTTTTT	CASSSRTSGATGELFF
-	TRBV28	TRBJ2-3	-	TGTGCCAGCAGTTCGGGAGGACAGGGACAAGATACGCAGTATTTT	CASSSGGQGQDTQYF
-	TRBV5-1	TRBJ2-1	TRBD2	TGCGCCAGCAGCCGCTTTAGCGGGGCCTACAATGAGCAGTTCTTC	CASSRFSGAYNEQFF
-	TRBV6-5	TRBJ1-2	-	TGTGCCAGCAGTTACTCTCCAGGGGCAGGTGGCTACACCTTC	CASSYSPGAGGYTF
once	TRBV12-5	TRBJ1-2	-	TGTGCTAGGGGCCAGGGAGGGAGGGGCTACACCTTC	CARGQGGRGYTF
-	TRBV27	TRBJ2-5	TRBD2	TGTGCCAGCAGTCAAACCGGGACTAGCGGGAGAATAGGCCCCCAAGAGACCCAGTACTTC	CASSQTGTSGRIGPQETQYF
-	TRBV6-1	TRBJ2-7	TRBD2	TGTGCCAGCAGTGAAATCGTTCTAGCGGGGTCCTACGAGCAGTACTTC	CASSEIVLAGSYEQYF
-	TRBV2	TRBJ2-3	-	TGTGCCAGCAGCGAGGGACTTCGCACAGATACGCAGTATTTT	CASSEGLRTDTQYF
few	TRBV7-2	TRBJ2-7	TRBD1	TGTGCCAGCAGCTACCTACCGGGACAGGGGCTTTACGAGCAGTACTTC	CASSYLPGQGLYEQYF
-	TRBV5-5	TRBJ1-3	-	TGTGCCAGCAGCCCAAGAGGCAGTGGAAACACCATATATTTT	CASSPRGSGNTIYF
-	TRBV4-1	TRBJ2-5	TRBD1	TGCGCCAGCAGCAATCGACAGGGTAAGCAAGAGACCCAGTACTTC	CASSNRQGKQETQYF
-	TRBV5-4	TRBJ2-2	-	TGTGCCAGCAGCTTGGGTACAGGGGGGGGAAACACCGGGGAGCTGTTTTTT	CASSLGTGGGNTGELFF
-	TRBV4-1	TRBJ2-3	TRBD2	TGCGCCAGCAGCCCCTCCAACCGGGGGGGCGGAGATACGCAGTATTTT	CASSPSNRGGGDTQYF
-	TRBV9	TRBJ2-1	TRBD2	TGTGCCAGCAGCGTGGGGACTAGCGGGGGGGCTTTCAATGAGCAGTTCTTC	CASSVGTSGGAFNEQFF